Given below is one TCR beta chain in context. This sample is part of a study of cytomegalovirus exposure and HLA in healthy donors. This CDR3 has 14 residues. Trimming at V came to 4 bases and at J to 0 bases, leaving 3 bases not matched to a gene. The germline CDR1 and CDR2 sequences are MNHNS and SASEGT. Measured with immunoSEQ multiplex PCR; TCRdb has only the in-frame clones, and not every one. The sample contains some 200,000 clones, approximately 86% of which appear only once. The chain couples TRBV6-1 to TRBJ2-7, with 7 bases identical to TRBD1. Sequencing input: PBMCs. This receptor was taken from a man aged 25 to 45 in good health and CMV-seropositive. The CDR3 DNA sequence: TGTGCCAGCAGTGCCCGGGACAGCTCCTACGAGCAGTACTTC. Translated: CASSARDSSYEQYF.